This T cell receptor beta chain was documented in a study of T cells expressing NK-cell markers. Study details: All TCR beta repertoires analysed originated from sorted CD3+CD56+NKG2C+, CD3+CD56+NKG2C- and CD3+CD56-NKG2C+ T cells. General study findings and limits: NKG2C+ dominant clonotype frequencies in six donors were roughly 1.0-7.5% of CD8+ T cells. These clonotypes, the leaders elsewhere, also led the CD3+CD56-NKG2C+ fraction in a handful of donors.

Using the 5' RACE reads, TCRdb records one entry per CDR3 protein without DNA. This table lists about 400,000 distinct CDR3 sequences. To note about this clonotype: Its specificity is unknown.

The CDR3 spans 16 residues. CDR1 SGHTA and CDR2 FQGNSA come from the germline V gene. Sequencing was performed on blood T cells: a sorted CD56 or NKG2C T cell subset, CD4+ or CD8+ T cells, or bulk PBMC T cells (not recorded which). The chain couples TRBV7-2 to TRBJ2-5; TCRdb returns TRBD2, unconfirmable since there is no DNA. The TCR originated in a woman between 45 and 60 years old in good health. The CDR3 loop is CASSSEGALYQETQYF.